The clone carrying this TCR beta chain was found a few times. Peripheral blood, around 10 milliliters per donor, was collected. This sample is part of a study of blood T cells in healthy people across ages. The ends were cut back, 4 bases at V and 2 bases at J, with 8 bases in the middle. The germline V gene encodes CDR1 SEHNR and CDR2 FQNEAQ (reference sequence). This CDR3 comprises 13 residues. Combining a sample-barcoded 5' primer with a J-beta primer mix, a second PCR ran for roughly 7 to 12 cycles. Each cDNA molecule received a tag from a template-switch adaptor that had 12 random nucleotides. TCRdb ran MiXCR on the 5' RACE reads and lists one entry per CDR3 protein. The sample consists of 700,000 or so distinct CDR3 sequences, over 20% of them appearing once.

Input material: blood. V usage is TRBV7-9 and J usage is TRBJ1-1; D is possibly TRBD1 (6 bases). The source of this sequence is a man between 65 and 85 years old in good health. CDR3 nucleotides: TGTGCCAGCAGCTGGACAGATAACACTGAAGCTTTCTTT. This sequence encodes CASSWTDNTEAFF.